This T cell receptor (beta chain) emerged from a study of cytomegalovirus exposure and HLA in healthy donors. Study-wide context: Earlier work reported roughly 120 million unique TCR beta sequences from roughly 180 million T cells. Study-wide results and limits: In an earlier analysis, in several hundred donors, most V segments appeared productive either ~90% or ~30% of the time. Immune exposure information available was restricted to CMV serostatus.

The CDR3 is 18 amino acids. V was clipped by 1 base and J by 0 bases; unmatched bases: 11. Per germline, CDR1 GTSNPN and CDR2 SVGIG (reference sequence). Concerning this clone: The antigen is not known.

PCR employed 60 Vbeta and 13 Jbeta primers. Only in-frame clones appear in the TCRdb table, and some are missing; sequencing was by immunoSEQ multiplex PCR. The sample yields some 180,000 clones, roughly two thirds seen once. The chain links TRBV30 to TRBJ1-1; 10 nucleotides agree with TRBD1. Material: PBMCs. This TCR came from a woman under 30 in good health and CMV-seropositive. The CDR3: CAWSAPRTGGPMNTEAFF. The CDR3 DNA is TGTGCCTGGAGTGCACCCCGGACAGGGGGGCCTATGAACACTGAAGCTTTCTTT.